The clone carrying this TCR beta chain was counted many times. Its target is not known. The CDR3 is 15 residues long. Germline lookup yields CDR1 SGHKS and CDR2 YYEKEE (reference sequence). Trimming cost V 5 bases and J 3 bases; bases outside gene matches: 6. The sample originates from a study of identical twins. Study-level points and caveats: Beta clonotypes that were abundant in cord blood contained fewer insertions, a pattern absent from memory repertoires. The models systematically underestimated how much out-of-frame TCR alpha was shared in monozygotic twins.

A universal primer site was added by template switching, and unique molecular identifiers were carried by the cDNA. TCRdb processed the 5' RACE reads anew with MiXCR; each CDR3 protein has one entry. The sample includes about 890,000 distinct CDR3 sequences, about 12% seen only once; the top ten take around 1.5%. The same data also contributed to another study, on yellow fever vaccine responses in identical twins.

J is TRBJ2-1 and V is TRBV5-5; 9 positions agree with TRBD2. The clonotype comes from a woman aged 18-29 years in good health. Sequenced: PBMCs. CDR3 protein: CASRSGLANYNEQFF. CDR3 sequence (DNA): TGTGCCAGCAGGTCCGGACTAGCGAACTACAATGAGCAGTTCTTC.